Below are 26 T cell receptor beta chains sequenced from a single sample in a study of radiotherapy plus CTLA-4 blockade in lung cancer. The data were produced by immunoSEQ multiplex PCR, yet TCRdb's version contains in-frame clones alone and is incomplete. The sample holds 100,000 to 150,000 clones; approximately 90% are singletons and the top ten take over 6%. This sample comprised peripheral blood, obtained from a patient treated with radiotherapy plus ipilimumab. These receptors came from a human donor with non-small cell lung cancer that progressed on radiotherapy plus ipilimumab.

V is TRBV2 and J is TRBJ1-3; D is undetermined. Germline V gene data show CDR1 as SNHLY and CDR2 as FYNNEI. V was trimmed by 2 bases and J by 2 bases, leaving 10 bases between them. The CDR3 totals 15 residues. In DNA form, the CDR3 reads TGTGCCAGCAGTGAACAGCTAATCGCTGGAAACACCATATATTTT. This encodes CASSEQLIAGNTIYF.

V gene TRBV5-1 combines with J gene TRBJ1-1; a weak D match, TRBD1 (5 bases). V was pared by 1 base and J by 4 bases, with 17 bases between. CDR3 length: 16 amino acids. In germline, CDR1 is SGHRS, CDR2 YFSETQ. The CDR3 DNA is TGCGCCAGCAGCTTGAATCCCGGGGAGGGGAGCACTGAAGCTTTCTTT. Its translation is CASSLNPGEGSTEAFF.

The chain combines TRBV27 with TRBJ2-5; D remains unclear. The J call may be incorrect, as the DNA end agrees better with TRBJ2-7. Germline loops: CDR1 MNHEY, CDR2 SMNVEV (reference sequence). The CDR3 runs to 16 residues. The CDR3 nucleotides are TGTGCCAGCAGCGCTCTCCCGGGTGGGCCCTCCTACGAGCAGTACTTC. This translates into CASSALPGGPSYEQYF.

The chain is built from TRBV6-6 and TRBJ2-5, with unresolved D. The CDR3 extends over 14 amino acids. The germline V and J ends were trimmed by 8 bases and 5 bases, with 18 bases remaining between them. Germline assignment: CDR1 MNHNY and CDR2 SVGAGI (reference sequence). The CDR3 nucleotides read TGTGCCAGCCGCAGTGTCCTAAGCCTTGAGACCCAGTACTTC. Translating it yields CASRSVLSLETQYF.

The chain recombines TRBV30 with TRBJ2-7, with D perhaps TRBD1 (6 bases). There are 13 residues in the CDR3. Germline V gene sequence: CDR1 GTSNPN, CDR2 SVGIG (reference sequence). The V gene lost 1 base and the J gene lost 6 bases, with 13 bases spanning the gap. The CDR3: CAWSDQQGAEQYF. CDR3 coding DNA: TGTGCCTGGAGTGATCAACAGGGCGCCGAGCAGTACTTC.

The V and J genes are TRBV5-1 and TRBJ2-2; D might be TRBD2 (6 bases). CDR1 is SGHRS, CDR2 YFSETQ, per germline. The CDR3 is 15 residues long. Deletions cut 4 bases from V and 4 bases from J, with 14 bases between. CDR3 in amino acids: CASSLLGGPTGELFF. As DNA, the CDR3 is TGCGCCAGCAGCCTCCTGGGGGGTCCCACCGGGGAGCTGTTTTTT.

The chain links TRBV10-2 to TRBJ1-5, with D maybe TRBD1 (5 bases). Trimming removed 6 bases at V and 0 bases at J, with 15 bases between. This CDR3 region has 16 residues. Germline CDR1 reads WSHSY; CDR2 reads SAAADI. CDR3 residues: CASRTTGGYSNQPQHF. The CDR3 DNA sequence: TGCGCCAGCAGAACCACAGGCGGCTATAGCAATCAGCCCCAGCATTTT.

The CDR3 loop is CATSTITRGYEQFF. The CDR3 coding sequence is TGTGCCACCAGCACTATAACCCGGGGTTATGAGCAGTTCTTC. This rearrangement joins TRBV15 to TRBJ2-1, with D possibly being TRBD2 (5 bases). Germline V gives CDR1 LNHNV, CDR2 YYDKDF (reference sequence). The CDR3 is 14 residues long. Trimming stripped 4 bases from V and 8 bases from J, with 15 bases between.

The chain has TRBV4-1 and TRBJ1-1; D is unresolved. Per germline, CDR1 MGHRA and CDR2 YSYEKL. There are 14 residues in the CDR3. Trimming stripped 0 bases from V and 1 base from J, with 6 bases between. The CDR3 reads CASSQERPNTEAFF. CDR3 sequence (DNA): TGCGCCAGCAGCCAAGAACGTCCGAACACTGAAGCTTTCTTT.

The rearrangement links TRBV30 to TRBJ2-2; D may match TRBD1 or TRBD2 (5 bases each). Germline assignment: CDR1 GTSNPN and CDR2 SVGIG (reference sequence). The CDR3 length is 13 residues. V was cut by 1 base and J by 5 bases, with 8 bases left in between. The CDR3 coding sequence is TGTGCCTGGAGTGGGGACCGGACCGGGGAGCTGTTTTTT. Translating it yields CAWSGDRTGELFF.

This clone was counted once. This rearrangement joins TRBV4-1 to TRBJ1-4; weak D call: TRBD1 (5 bases). CDR1 and CDR2 (germline): MGHRA, YSYEKL. V shed 3 bases and J shed 3 bases, with 8 bases lying between them. The CDR3 spans 14 residues. CDR3 bases: TGCGCCAGCAGCCAGGGGGGGGCTAATGAAAAACTGTTTTTT. Translating gives CASSQGGANEKLFF.

The chain recombines TRBV9 with TRBJ2-7; D ambiguous. The germline gives CDR1 SGDLS, CDR2 YYNGEE. The CDR3 covers 18 residues. V was cut by 0 bases and J by 0 bases, with 19 bases left in between. The CDR3 DNA follows: TGTGCCAGCAGCGTAGCCCCAACGATGGTGGGATTCTCCTACGAGCAGTACTTC. Protein product: CASSVAPTMVGFSYEQYF.

The chain employs TRBV6-5 and TRBJ1-1, with D possibly TRBD1 on 5 matching bases. Trimming shortened V by 5 bases and J by 4 bases, and 14 bases separated the two germline ends. The CDR3 consists of 14 residues. Germline CDR1 is MNHEY and CDR2 is SVGAGI. This chain's CDR3 is CASSLGGTSTEAFF. The DNA for the CDR3 is TGTGCCAGCAGTCTCGGGGGGACGAGCACTGAAGCTTTCTTT.

J is TRBJ2-1 and V is TRBV2, with 8 nucleotides matching TRBD2. The CDR3 consists of 18 residues. In germline, CDR1 is SNHLY, CDR2 FYNNEI. Germline trimming cut 3 bases from V and 7 bases from J; bases unmatched to any gene: 17. The CDR3 loop reads CASSDRTSSYIAGNEQFF. CDR3 DNA sequence: TGTGCCAGCAGTGATCGGACTAGCTCCTATATAGCGGGAAATGAGCAGTTCTTC.

The V gene is TRBV4-1, the J gene TRBJ2-2; 14 bases match TRBD2. Germline trimming cut 0 bases from V and 2 bases from J; bases unmatched to any gene: 2. Looked up from germline, CDR1 is MGHRA and CDR2 is YSYEKL. CDR3 length: 18 residues. The CDR3 DNA is TGCGCCAGCAGCCAAGAGGGGACTAGCGGGGGTAACACCGGGGAGCTGTTTTTT. Translated, it gives CASSQEGTSGGNTGELFF.

The rearrangement uses TRBV4-2 and TRBJ1-2, with 11 bases fitting TRBD1. V shed 2 bases and J 2 bases; nucleotides not matched to a gene: 13. This CDR3 is built from 19 residues. Germline V gene lookup returns CDR1 LGHNA and CDR2 YNFKEQ. CDR3 region: CASSQPLGQGDDNNYGYTF. CDR3 in DNA: TGTGCCAGCAGCCAACCTTTGGGACAGGGGGATGATAACAACTATGGCTACACCTTC.

The chain combines TRBV19 with TRBJ2-2; 7 positions agree with TRBD1. Germline V gives CDR1 LNHDA, CDR2 SQIVND (reference sequence). This CDR3 has 14 residues. The ends lost 3 bases at V and 7 bases at J; junction bases unmatched: 5. CDR3 protein: CASSISQGHGELFF. The CDR3 bases are TGTGCCAGTAGTATCTCACAGGGGCACGGGGAGCTGTTTTTT.

The V and J genes are TRBV7-6 and TRBJ1-5; D is possibly TRBD1 (6 bases). CDR3 length equals 15 residues. The germline V gene encodes CDR1 SGHVS and CDR2 FNYEAQ. V lost 3 bases, J lost 2 bases, and 11 bases lay in between. The CDR3 sequence is CASSLGAFGNQPQHF. CDR3 in DNA: TGTGCCAGCAGCTTGGGGGCGTTCGGCAATCAGCCCCAGCATTTT.

The chain combines TRBV29-1 with TRBJ2-7, with 8 bases lining up with TRBD1. J lost 7 bases, V lost 7 bases, and 12 bases had no gene match. Germline V gene data show CDR1 as SQVTM and CDR2 as ANQGSEA. CDR3 length: 13 amino acids. CDR3 amino acids: CSAMAGGEGEQYF. The CDR3 region has the DNA TGCAGCGCCATGGCAGGGGGCGAAGGGGAGCAGTACTTC.

The J gene is TRBJ2-5, the V gene TRBV7-2; 7 nucleotides align to TRBD2. V lost 1 base, J lost 5 bases, and 13 bases stayed unmatched. Germline V gene sequence: CDR1 SGHTA, CDR2 FQGNSA. The CDR3 is 17 residues long. The CDR3 loop is CASSLDGGGRWQETQYF. In DNA, the CDR3 is TGTGCCAGCAGCTTAGATGGTGGCGGGAGATGGCAGGAGACCCAGTACTTC.

As regards this clone: This same CDR3 is encoded by further DNA sequences in the sample. This chain joins TRBV5-1 and TRBJ2-1; TRBD2 matches 11 bases. Per the germline V gene, CDR1 is SGHRS and CDR2 is YFSETQ. V shed 0 bases and J 6 bases; nucleotides not matched to a gene: 2. The CDR3 has 15 amino acids. In nucleotides, the CDR3 is TGCGCCAGCAGCTTGGAACTAGCGGGAGTCAATGAGCAGTTCTTC. It codes for CASSLELAGVNEQFF.

The chain carries TRBV11-2 and TRBJ2-2; 9 positions match TRBD1. The CDR3 spans 15 residues. V shed 4 bases, J shed 4 bases, and the junction held 4 bases outside the gene matches. Germline V lookup: CDR1 SGHAT, CDR2 FQNNGV. DNA of the CDR3: TGTGCCAGCAGCTGGACAGGGGCCGTCACCGGGGAGCTGTTTTTT. This codes for CASSWTGAVTGELFF.

The V gene is TRBV5-1, the J gene TRBJ1-5, with 7 bases identical to TRBD1. V was pared by 2 bases and J by 7 bases, with 9 bases of the junction left unmatched. CDR1 SGHRS and CDR2 YFSETQ come from the germline V gene. CDR3 length equals 15 residues. CDR3 protein: CASSLEGGARQPQHF. In DNA form, the CDR3 reads TGCGCCAGCAGCTTAGAAGGGGGCGCGAGACAGCCCCAGCATTTT.

This clone was seen once. The chain is built from TRBV9 and TRBJ2-1; TRBD2 matches 9 bases. V dropped 3 bases and J dropped 6; count of bases not matched to a gene: 10. This CDR3 contains 16 residues. From germline, CDR1 is SGDLS and CDR2 YYNGEE. In nucleotides, the CDR3 is TGTGCCAGCAGCGCCATAGCGGGAGTTAGGCGCAATGAGCAGTTCTTC. Translating it yields CASSAIAGVRRNEQFF.

The rearrangement links TRBV5-1 to TRBJ2-7; the D gene could be TRBD1 or TRBD2 (5 bases each). The V gene lost 4 bases and the J gene lost 1 base, with 18 bases spanning the gap. The CDR3 runs 16 residues. Germline lookup yields CDR1 SGHRS and CDR2 YFSETQ. Here the CDR3 DNA reads TGCGCCAGCAGCCGGGGACGGGCTCTACAATCCTACGAGCAGTACTTC. It encodes CASSRGRALQSYEQYF.

The V and J genes are TRBV18 and TRBJ2-5, with D possibly matching TRBD2 (7 bases). V was trimmed by 2 bases and J by 4 bases, leaving 14 bases between them. Per the germline V gene, CDR1 is KGHSH and CDR2 is LQKENI. There are 15 residues in the CDR3. CDR3 in amino acids: CASSPFSGGGETQYF. As DNA, the CDR3 is TGTGCCAGCTCACCATTTTCGGGGGGCGGAGAGACCCAGTACTTC.